This note documents a single T cell receptor beta chain sequence. What it recognizes is unknown. This sample includes further DNA sequences coding for the same CDR3. This record comes from a study of shared clonotypes between healthy human individuals. General study points: It was expected that sequencing depth would affect clonotype sharing among donors.

CD45RO-negative cells were positively selected for CCR7, leaving out terminally differentiated effector memory CD45RA+ cells. Free of recent acute infections or vaccinations, the donors were healthy HIV-negative adults. Deep was the level used in running the assay. Measured with immunoSEQ multiplex PCR; TCRdb has only the in-frame clones, and not every one. Of 1.5 million to 2.5 million clones listed, just under 95% are singletons. This CDR3 is 15 amino acids long. Trimming removed 3 bases from V and 2 bases from J; junction bases left unmatched: 3. From germline, CDR1 is LGHNA and CDR2 YSLEER. The V and J genes are TRBV4-3 and TRBJ1-5; 8 bases match TRBD1. Sequencing was carried out using naive CD8+ T cells sorted from blood. The receptor was derived from a young man in good health. CDR3 nucleotide sequence: TGCGCCAGCAGCCAGGGGACAGGTGGCAATCAGCCCCAGCATTTT. This sequence encodes CASSQGTGGNQPQHF.